One and the same sample provided the 23 T cell receptor beta chains below, sequenced in a study of early T cells in non-severe SARS-CoV-2 infection. TCRdb processed the 5' RACE reads anew with MiXCR; each CDR3 protein has one entry. The repertoire consists of 30,000 to 40,000 distinct CDR3 sequences, with roughly 9.3% occurring once and the leading ten covering about 12%. The sample taken for sequencing was whole blood. The receptors were gathered from an adult who was a healthcare worker with PCR-confirmed SARS-CoV-2 infection or an uninfected control (not recorded which).

This clonotype has at least ten counts. The chain joins TRBV18 to TRBJ1-6; possible D gene TRBD1, 5 bases. Looked up from germline, CDR1 is KGHSH and CDR2 is LQKENI. The CDR3 runs to 14 residues. V gave up 8 bases and J gave up 7 bases, with 15 bases separating them. The CDR3 nucleotides read TGTGCCAGCGCAGTCGGGACCTTAAATTCACCCCTCCACTTT. This codes for CASAVGTLNSPLHF.

This chain links TRBV13 with TRBJ2-1; 8 bases map to TRBD1. The ends lost 0 bases at V and 3 bases at J; junction bases unmatched: 1. Germline V gene lookup returns CDR1 PRHDT and CDR2 FYEKMQ (reference sequence). The length of the CDR3 is 15 residues. The CDR3 nucleotides are TGTGCCAGCAGCTTAGGGACAGGGGACTACAATGAGCAGTTCTTC. Translating it yields CASSLGTGDYNEQFF.

A note on this clonotype: A much larger clone lies one base from this, so it may be a read error. This chain joins TRBV12-3 or TRBV12-4 and TRBJ2-1; 10 bases map to TRBD2. The CDR3 spans 17 residues. V lost 5 bases and J lost 5; bases outside the gene matches: 12. CDR3 nucleotide sequence: TGTGCCAGCAGTCTTTTGGGATTTAGCGGGGGGAACAATGAGCAGTTCTTC. It codes for CASSLLGFSGGNNEQFF.

This clonotype was found many times. The chain links TRBV28 to TRBJ2-3, with TRBD2 as a possible D gene (6 bases). CDR1 MDHEN and CDR2 SYDVKM come from the germline V gene. V was clipped by 6 bases and J by 0 bases, with 13 bases between them. This CDR3 comprises 15 residues. The CDR3, as DNA: TGTGCCAGCAGCTACGCCGGGACTAGCACAGATACGCAGTATTTT. Its translation: CASSYAGTSTDTQYF.

The CDR3 spells CASSEGTGSGANVLTF. The CDR3 DNA reads as TGTGCCAGCAGTGAGGGGACCGGCTCTGGGGCCAACGTCCTGACTTTC. The V call is TRBV6-1, the J call TRBJ2-6; either TRBD1 or TRBD2 may fit D (5 bases each). The CDR3 extends over 16 amino acids. Germline V gives CDR1 MNHNS, CDR2 SASEGT. V lost 3 bases and J 0 bases, leaving 9 bases between the germline ends.

The rearrangement links TRBV11-2 to TRBJ2-5; no firm D call. CDR1 SGHAT and CDR2 FQNNGV come from the germline V gene. This CDR3 region has 13 residues. The V gene lost 2 bases and the J gene lost 7 bases, with 11 bases spanning the gap. CDR3 in amino acids: CASSLPPLATQYF. CDR3 DNA: TGTGCCAGCAGCTTACCGCCCTTAGCGACCCAGTACTTC.

This clonotype was counted many times. The chain uses TRBV30 and TRBJ1-5; no firm D call. The V gene's germline CDR1 is GTSNPN and CDR2 SVGIG (reference sequence). The CDR3 has 12 amino acids. V lost 8 bases and J lost 4, with 12 bases in between. In DNA form, the CDR3 reads TGTGCCGGCCGATGGGGTAATCAGCCCCAGCATTTT. Residues: CAGRWGNQPQHF.

This chain connects TRBV2 to TRBJ1-6; D remains ambiguous. Germline CDR1 reads SNHLY; CDR2 reads FYNNEI. The CDR3 runs to 13 residues. Deletions cut 10 bases from V and 10 bases from J, with 17 bases between. Here the CDR3 reads CATSREEKSPLHF. The CDR3 bases are TGTGCCACCAGCCGGGAGGAGAAATCACCCCTCCACTTT. Supplemented by reference TRBV2 and TRBJ1-6, the full variable domain reads EPEVTQTPSHQVTQMGQEVILRCVPISNHLYFYWYRQILGQKVEFLVSFYNNEISEKSEIFDDQFSVERPDGSNFTLKIRSTKLEDSAMYFCATSREEKSPLHFGNGTRLTVT.

V gene TRBV20-1 combines with J gene TRBJ1-2; weak D call: TRBD1 (6 bases). Germline values: CDR1 DFQATT, CDR2 SNEGSKA (reference sequence). The germline V and J ends were trimmed by 3 bases and 6 bases, with 17 bases remaining between them. This CDR3 contains 14 residues. For the CDR3, the DNA is TGCAGTGCTAGTTGGGCCCCCCACAGGGATGGCTACACCTTC. Protein product: CSASWAPHRDGYTF.

This chain links TRBV30 with TRBJ2-3; D uncertain. The ends were cut back, 4 bases at V and 6 bases at J, with 11 bases in the middle. This CDR3 comprises 12 residues. The germline gives CDR1 GTSNPN, CDR2 SVGIG (reference sequence). For the CDR3, the DNA is TGTGCCTGGAATACAGTGGCGGATACGCAGTATTTT. It is translated as CAWNTVADTQYF. The variable domain in full, with the rest retrieved from reference TRBV30 and TRBJ2-3, is SQTIHQWPATLVQPVGSPLSLECTVEGTSNPNLYWYRQAAGRGLQLLFYSVGIGQISSEVPQNLSASRPQDRQFILSSKKLLLSDSGFYLCAWNTVADTQYFGPGTRLTVL.

The gene calls are TRBV7-6 and TRBJ2-3, with no clear D. CDR1 is SGHVS and CDR2 is FNYEAQ in the germline V gene. This CDR3 comprises 16 residues. V was shortened by 5 bases and J by 0 bases, with 15 bases between the two germline ends. The CDR3 region is CASSPSGSSSTDTQYF. The DNA of the CDR3 is TGTGCCAGCAGCCCCTCCGGGTCCTCTAGCACAGATACGCAGTATTTT.

This clonotype was observed many times. This sequence joins TRBV12-3 or TRBV12-4 and TRBJ2-7, with TRBD1 as a possible D gene (6 bases). The V end was cut by 6 bases, the J end by 2 bases, with 11 bases between. The CDR3 is made up of 13 amino acids. In nucleotides, the CDR3 is TGTGCCAGCAGAAGGGACACGACCTACGAGCAGTACTTC. Its translation is CASRRDTTYEQYF.

This clonotype is categorized as medium-sized (0.01 to 0.1%). This chain links TRBV7-3 with TRBJ1-6; TRBD1 might be the D (6 bases). The CDR3 is 14 amino acids. V gave up 4 bases and J gave up 7 bases, with 11 bases separating them. Germline V gene lookup returns CDR1 SGHTA and CDR2 FQGTGA. CDR3 amino acids: CASSSRGPNSPLHF. The DNA for the CDR3 is TGTGCCAGCAGCTCCCGGGGGCCCAATTCACCCCTCCACTTT. Using reference TRBV7-3 and TRBJ1-6 for the parts outside the CDR3, the full variable domain is GAGVSQTPSNKVTEKGKYVELRCDPISGHTALYWYRQSLGQGPEFLIYFQGTGAADDSGLPNDRFFAVRPEGSVSTLKIQRTERGDSAVYLCASSSRGPNSPLHFGNGTRLTVT.

This clonotype ranks as medium-sized. This chain uses TRBV29-1 with TRBJ2-7, with 11 nucleotides matching TRBD1. The V segment lost 6 bases and the J segment 0 bases; nucleotides outside the gene matches: 7. This CDR3 has 15 amino acids. CDR1 SQVTM and CDR2 ANQGSEA come from the germline V gene. The DNA for the CDR3 is TGCAGCGTCCCAGGGACAGGGGGGAACTCCTACGAGCAGTACTTC. Translated, it gives CSVPGTGGNSYEQYF.

This clonotype showed up many times. The chain joins TRBV7-3 to TRBJ2-1; D assignment may be TRBD1 or TRBD2 (5 bases each). This CDR3 has 15 residues. Germline CDR1 SGHTA, CDR2 FQGTGA. V lost 5 bases, J lost 4 bases, and 15 bases lay in between. The CDR3 is CASSPRRGPYNEQFF. The CDR3, as DNA: TGTGCCAGCAGCCCCCGTCGGGGCCCATACAATGAGCAGTTCTTC.

This clonotype has only a few counts. The chain couples TRBV3-1 to TRBJ2-3; no definite D call. The CDR3 sequence is 15 residues long. Germline lookup yields CDR1 LGHDT and CDR2 YNNKEL (reference sequence). V was clipped by 1 base and J by 3 bases, with 11 bases between them. The CDR3: CASSQGLRPTDTQYF. DNA for the CDR3: TGTGCCAGCAGCCAAGGACTCCGACCTACAGATACGCAGTATTTT.

The chain joins TRBV6-6 to TRBJ2-1; D gene ambiguous. V shed 2 bases and J shed 3 bases, with 5 bases lying between them. The CDR3 runs to 13 residues. Germline CDR1 MNHNY, CDR2 SVGAGI (reference sequence). CDR3 loop: CASSYTIYNEQFF. DNA for the CDR3: TGTGCCAGCAGTTACACTATCTACAATGAGCAGTTCTTC.

The V and J genes are TRBV13 and TRBJ2-5, with a tentative D call TRBD2 (5 bases). Germline V gene lookup returns CDR1 PRHDT and CDR2 FYEKMQ (reference sequence). V was shortened by 4 bases and J by 2 bases, with 11 bases between the two germline ends. The CDR3 contains 14 residues. This CDR3 is CASSSGLVQETQYF. The CDR3 region has the DNA TGTGCCAGCAGCTCCGGACTCGTACAAGAGACCCAGTACTTC.

The rearrangement links TRBV3-1 to TRBJ2-1; D gene ambiguous. Trimming left V 4 bases short and J 6 bases short, with 16 bases between. There are 15 residues in the CDR3. The V gene's germline CDR1 is LGHDT and CDR2 YNNKEL (reference sequence). The CDR3 here is CASSLQVLVGNEQFF. The CDR3 DNA sequence: TGTGCCAGCAGCCTTCAGGTTCTAGTTGGCAATGAGCAGTTCTTC.

V is TRBV7-8 and J is TRBJ1-5; D remains ambiguous. This CDR3 spans 15 amino acids. With 6 bases removed from V and 0 bases from J, the gap between germline ends came to 12 bases. Germline V CDR1 and CDR2: SGHVS, FQNEAQ. The CDR3 reads CASRRVPTSNQPQHF. Here the CDR3 DNA reads TGTGCCAGCAGACGGGTCCCTACTAGCAATCAGCCCCAGCATTTT.

A word on this clonotype: Possible read error: a much larger clone is one base away. The CDR3 does not close with the conserved phenylalanine or tryptophan, likely indicating a read error. The chain employs TRBV7-2 and TRBJ1-2; D uncertain. Trimming removed 3 bases from V and 5 bases from J, with 10 bases in between. The CDR3 totals 13 residues. From germline, CDR1 is SGHTA and CDR2 FQGNSA. This CDR3 reads CASSLSSKYGYTL. DNA for the CDR3: TGTGCCAGCAGCTTGTCCAGTAAATATGGCTACACCCTC.

This clonotype was seen ten or more times. The chain recombines TRBV7-2 with TRBJ1-6, with 9 positions matching TRBD1. V lost 1 base, J lost 10 bases, and 2 bases stayed unmatched. Germline-derived CDR1 and CDR2 are SGHTA and FQGNSA. This CDR3 has 14 amino acids. CDR3 region: CASSLGDRASPLHF. CDR3 in DNA: TGTGCCAGCAGCTTAGGGGACAGGGCCTCACCCCTCCACTTT.

This clonotype appeared many times. The rearrangement joins TRBV7-9 to TRBJ1-5; D remains unclear. CDR3 length equals 14 residues. CDR1 SEHNR and CDR2 FQNEAQ come from the germline V gene (reference sequence). Trimming took 5 bases from V and 7 from J, leaving 15 bases between them. The CDR3 bases are TGTGCCAGCAGCGTTGACTCTACGGACCAGCCCCAGCATTTT. Its translation is CASSVDSTDQPQHF.